The next 25 T cell receptor beta chains were all read from a single sample in a study of cytomegalovirus exposure and HLA in healthy donors. Researchers ran the PCR with 60 Vbeta and 13 Jbeta primers. The assay was immunoSEQ multiplex PCR, and TCRdb's table has in-frame clones only and misses some. The sample lists approximately 120,000 clones; less than 80% were seen once. The sample consisted of PBMCs. Receptors were obtained from a man in his forties in good health and CMV-seropositive.

The chain joins TRBV19 to TRBJ2-5, with 7 bases aligning to TRBD2. J gave up 3 bases and V 4 bases, and 8 bases lay outside the gene matches. Looked up from germline, CDR1 is LNHDA and CDR2 is SQIVND (reference sequence). This CDR3 has 15 residues. The CDR3 spells CASSTPGGSEETQYF. The CDR3 region has the DNA TGTGCCAGTAGTACCCCGGGGGGTTCGGAAGAGACCCAGTACTTC. The full variable domain, its missing parts supplied by reference TRBV19 and TRBJ2-5, is DGGITQSPKYLFRKEGQNVTLSCEQNLNHDAMYWYRQDPGQGLRLIYYSQIVNDFQKGDIAEGYSVSREKKESFPLTVTSAQKNPTAFYLCASSTPGGSEETQYFGPGTRLLVL.

V is TRBV15 and J is TRBJ2-3; 7 bases align to TRBD2. V shed 0 bases, J shed 2 bases, and the junction held 11 bases outside the gene matches. The CDR3 has 18 amino acids. Germline V CDR1 and CDR2: LNHNV, YYDKDF (reference sequence). Written as DNA, the CDR3 is TGTGCCACCAGCAGAGATGGGTGGTGGGCGGGAGTCACAGATACGCAGTATTTT. Amino acids: CATSRDGWWAGVTDTQYF. The entire variable domain, with the rest obtained from reference TRBV15 and TRBJ2-3, is as follows: DAMVIQNPRYQVTQFGKPVTLSCSQTLNHNVMYWYQQKSSQAPKLLFHYYDKDFNNEADTPDNFQSRRPNTSFCFLDIRSPGLGDTAMYLCATSRDGWWAGVTDTQYFGPGTRLTVL.

This rearrangement joins TRBV5-1 to TRBJ2-7, with D possibly TRBD2 on 7 matching bases. V dropped 4 bases and J dropped 2 bases, with 16 bases sitting between them. The CDR3 consists of 15 residues. CDR1 is SGHRS, CDR2 YFSETQ, per germline. Here the CDR3 DNA reads TGCGCCAGCAGCAGTAGGGGGGGTACTACCTACGAGCAGTACTTC. Amino acids: CASSSRGGTTYEQYF. Drawing the rest from reference TRBV5-1 and TRBJ2-7, the complete variable domain is KAGVTQTPRYLIKTRGQQVTLSCSPISGHRSVSWYQQTPGQGLQFLFEYFSETQRNKGNFPGRFSGRQFSNSRSEMNVSTLELGDSALYLCASSSRGGTTYEQYFGPGTRLTVT.

In this sample, this clone turned up a few times. This chain joins TRBV10-1 and TRBJ2-3; D is perhaps TRBD1 (6 bases). The CDR3 totals 16 residues. Deletions cut 4 bases from V and 2 bases from J, with 16 bases between. Germline V gene lookup returns CDR1 WNHNN and CDR2 SYGVQD (reference sequence). The CDR3 loop is CASSGLRDINTDTQYF. DNA of the CDR3: TGCGCCAGCAGTGGCCTCCGGGACATCAACACAGATACGCAGTATTTT.

J is TRBJ2-1 and V is TRBV6-4, with D possibly matching TRBD2 (5 bases). Germline CDR1 reads MRHNA; CDR2 reads SNTAGT. This CDR3 has 14 residues. Trimming pared 0 bases from V and 10 bases from J, leaving 13 bases between. The CDR3 region has the DNA TGTGCCAGCAGTGACTCGAGGGTTGCGAGGGAGCAGTTCTTC. Translation gives CASSDSRVAREQFF.

The V call is TRBV5-1, the J call TRBJ2-3; maybe TRBD1 (5 bases). Per the germline V gene, CDR1 is SGHRS and CDR2 is YFSETQ. V was cut by 4 bases and J by 4 bases, with 13 bases left in between. The CDR3 consists of 14 residues. For the CDR3, the DNA is TGCGCCAGCAGCGTGGCAGGGTCCCCAGATACGCAGTATTTT. Its translation: CASSVAGSPDTQYF.

This clone was observed a few times. The chain has TRBV5-1 and TRBJ1-1; D ambiguous. Trimming removed 1 base at V and 0 bases at J, with 7 bases between. Germline CDR1 and CDR2: SGHRS and YFSETQ. The CDR3 extends over 14 amino acids. The CDR3 loop reads CASSLSVMNTEAFF. CDR3 sequence (DNA): TGCGCCAGCAGCTTGTCAGTCATGAACACTGAAGCTTTCTTT.

This chain links TRBV5-1 with TRBJ2-7; D is uncertain. Between the trimmed V and J ends, which lost 0 bases and 4 bases, there was a span of 14 bases. Germline-derived CDR1 and CDR2 are SGHRS and YFSETQ. This CDR3 comprises 15 residues. The CDR3 region is CASSLEAIANYEQYF. The CDR3 DNA is TGCGCCAGCAGCTTGGAAGCCATCGCCAATTACGAGCAGTACTTC. The variable domain in full, completed from reference TRBV5-1 and TRBJ2-7, reads KAGVTQTPRYLIKTRGQQVTLSCSPISGHRSVSWYQQTPGQGLQFLFEYFSETQRNKGNFPGRFSGRQFSNSRSEMNVSTLELGDSALYLCASSLEAIANYEQYFGPGTRLTVT.

The chain couples TRBV27 to TRBJ2-1, with TRBD1 matching 9 bases. Trimming removed 5 bases from V and 3 bases from J; junction bases left unmatched: 8. Germline V gene sequence: CDR1 MNHEY, CDR2 SMNVEV (reference sequence). There are 16 residues in the CDR3. CDR3 region: CASSPPGQGIYNEQFF. The CDR3 DNA sequence: TGTGCCAGCAGTCCTCCGGGACAGGGAATCTACAATGAGCAGTTCTTC.

The CDR3 DNA sequence: TGTGCCAGCTCACCAATACAGTCCTACGGGGCCAACGTCCTGACTTTC. This gives the protein CASSPIQSYGANVLTF. This rearrangement joins TRBV18 to TRBJ2-6; D ambiguous. Germline values: CDR1 KGHSH, CDR2 LQKENI. Trimming stripped 2 bases from V and 4 bases from J, with 12 bases between. The CDR3 consists of 16 residues. Together with reference TRBV18 and TRBJ2-6, the CDR3 gives the full variable domain: NAGVMQNPRHLVRRRGQEARLRCSPMKGHSHVYWYRQLPEEGLKFMVYLQKENIIDESGMPKERFSAEFPKEGPSILRIQQVVRGDSAAYFCASSPIQSYGANVLTFGAGSRLTVL.

The rearrangement uses TRBV5-1 and TRBJ1-4, with D possibly matching TRBD1 (6 bases). The V end lost 3 bases, the J end lost 10 bases, and 16 bases lay between the germline ends. CDR1 is SGHRS, CDR2 YFSETQ, per germline. The CDR3 extends over 14 amino acids. CDR3 sequence (DNA): TGCGCCAGCAGCTCAAGGGACACCGCTGGAAAACTGTTTTTT. This gives the protein CASSSRDTAGKLFF.

V usage is TRBV27 and J usage is TRBJ2-2; TRBD1 aligns across 7 bases. The CDR3 totals 13 residues. The V and J ends lost 7 bases and 5 bases, in that order; junction bases with no gene match: 4. Germline CDR1 reads MNHEY; CDR2 reads SMNVEV (reference sequence). CDR3: CASTGTATGELFF. DNA of the CDR3: TGTGCCAGCACCGGGACAGCAACCGGGGAGCTGTTTTTT.

CDR3: CASREGGALETQYF. The DNA of the CDR3 is TGTGCCAGCAGGGAAGGCGGGGCCCTAGAGACCCAGTACTTC. This chain links TRBV7-9 with TRBJ2-5; TRBD2 might be the D (6 bases). Trimming took off 6 bases at V and 4 bases at J, with 15 bases between the two ends. Germline V lookup: CDR1 SEHNR, CDR2 FQNEAQ (reference sequence). The CDR3 covers 14 residues.

V is TRBV29-1 and J is TRBJ2-2, with D tentatively TRBD1 (6 bases). The CDR3 covers 13 residues. V shed 4 bases and J shed 4 bases, with 10 bases lying between them. Germline V gives CDR1 SQVTM, CDR2 ANQGSEA. The CDR3 spells CSVGTATTGELFF. CDR3 nucleotide sequence: TGCAGCGTTGGGACAGCTACCACCGGGGAGCTGTTTTTT.

The V and J genes are TRBV19 and TRBJ1-6, with 10 positions matching TRBD1. The CDR3 length is 14 residues. The V segment lost 8 bases and the J segment 7 bases; nucleotides outside the gene matches: 5. Germline V CDR1 and CDR2: LNHDA, SQIVND (reference sequence). CDR3 amino acids: CASGLGQGNSPLHF. CDR3 DNA sequence: TGTGCCAGTGGGCTGGGACAGGGGAATTCACCCCTCCACTTT.

The CDR3 spells CASSDGTARIAIGYTF. In nucleotides, the CDR3 is TGTGCCAGCAGTGACGGGACAGCTAGGATCGCTATAGGCTACACCTTC. This chain links TRBV6-1 with TRBJ1-2, with TRBD1 identical over 7 bases. The CDR3 is 16 amino acids. Germline assignment: CDR1 MNHNS and CDR2 SASEGT. Unmatched junction bases numbered 15, after V lost 3 bases and J lost 8 bases.

This sequence joins TRBV2 and TRBJ2-5; TRBD2 is a possible D gene (7 bases). Trimming left V 7 bases short and J 2 bases short, with 14 bases between. The CDR3 loop spans 14 amino acids. Germline CDR1 is SNHLY and CDR2 is FYNNEI. CDR3 loop: CASMRTAGQETQYF. CDR3 in DNA: TGTGCCAGCATGAGGACAGCGGGGCAAGAGACCCAGTACTTC.

The chain joins TRBV27 to TRBJ2-6, with D unresolved. CDR1 is MNHEY and CDR2 is SMNVEV in the germline V gene (reference sequence). Trimming took off 5 bases at V and 0 bases at J, with 11 bases between the two ends. This CDR3 contains 16 residues. CDR3 DNA: TGTGCCAGCAGTCCCCGGCAGGTCTCTGGGGCCAACGTCCTGACTTTC. Protein: CASSPRQVSGANVLTF.

This clone was seen more than once but under ten times. The J gene is TRBJ2-7, the V gene TRBV10-1; 11 bases are a match to TRBD1. Germline loops: CDR1 WNHNN, CDR2 SYGVQD (reference sequence). This CDR3 comprises 16 residues. Trimming at V came to 6 bases and at J to 1 base, leaving 8 bases not matched to a gene. CDR3 in DNA: TGCGCCAGCAGCGAGCCGGGACAGGGGGATTCCTACGAGCAGTACTTC. Residues: CASSEPGQGDSYEQYF.

This clone qualifies as medium-sized (0.01 to 0.1%). The chain has TRBV7-9 and TRBJ2-2, with no clear D. This CDR3 has 12 residues. V was trimmed by 7 bases and J by 7 bases, leaving 10 bases between them. Germline V lookup: CDR1 SEHNR, CDR2 FQNEAQ (reference sequence). The CDR3 DNA follows: TGTGCCAGCAACACCGATGGCGGGGAGCTGTTTTTT. The encoded protein is CASNTDGGELFF.

This rearrangement joins TRBV10-3 to TRBJ1-2; weak D call: TRBD1 (5 bases). CDR1 is ENHRY, CDR2 SYGVKD, per germline. The length of the CDR3 is 14 residues. V dropped 4 bases and J dropped 7 bases, with 16 bases sitting between them. CDR3 DNA: TGTGCCATCAGTGGAGTAGTGGGGCAATTTGGCTACACCTTC. It yields the protein CAISGVVGQFGYTF.

The chain joins TRBV4-2 to TRBJ2-1, with 12 nucleotides matching TRBD2. The germline gives CDR1 LGHNA, CDR2 YNFKEQ. V shed 0 bases and J 8 bases; nucleotides not matched to a gene: 11. The CDR3 sequence is 18 residues long. The CDR3 bases are TGTGCCAGCAGCCAAGATCTAGCGGGAGGGTCTTCGGCGTATGAGCAGTTCTTC. Residues: CASSQDLAGGSSAYEQFF.

V is TRBV5-1 and J is TRBJ1-1; 7 bases match TRBD1. Trimming at V came to 4 bases and at J to 4 bases, leaving 13 bases not matched to a gene. The germline V gene encodes CDR1 SGHRS and CDR2 YFSETQ. The CDR3 covers 16 residues. The CDR3 DNA reads TGCGCCAGCAGCCTACCAACAGGGGATCGAGGCACTGAAGCTTTCTTT. This gives the protein CASSLPTGDRGTEAFF.

Concerning this clone: The junction differs from germline at one of its ends, possibly a read error. V gene TRBV7-6 combines with J gene TRBJ2-2; 9 bases fit TRBD2. CDR1 is SGHVS and CDR2 is FNYEAQ in the germline V gene. This CDR3 comprises 16 residues. CDR3 sequence: CASTLLAGVLSGELFF. The CDR3 coding sequence is TGTGCCAGCACCTTACTAGCGGGTGTTCTTTCCGGGGAGCTGTTTTTT.

The J gene is TRBJ1-2, the V gene TRBV5-6; 7 nucleotides match TRBD1. Germline-derived CDR1 and CDR2 are SGHDT and YYEEEE. CDR3 length equals 15 residues. The trim removed 0 bases at V and 5 bases at J, leaving 7 bases unmatched. The CDR3 loop reads CASSLGSQGGYGYTF. CDR3 bases: TGTGCCAGCAGCTTGGGATCCCAGGGGGGATATGGCTACACCTTC.